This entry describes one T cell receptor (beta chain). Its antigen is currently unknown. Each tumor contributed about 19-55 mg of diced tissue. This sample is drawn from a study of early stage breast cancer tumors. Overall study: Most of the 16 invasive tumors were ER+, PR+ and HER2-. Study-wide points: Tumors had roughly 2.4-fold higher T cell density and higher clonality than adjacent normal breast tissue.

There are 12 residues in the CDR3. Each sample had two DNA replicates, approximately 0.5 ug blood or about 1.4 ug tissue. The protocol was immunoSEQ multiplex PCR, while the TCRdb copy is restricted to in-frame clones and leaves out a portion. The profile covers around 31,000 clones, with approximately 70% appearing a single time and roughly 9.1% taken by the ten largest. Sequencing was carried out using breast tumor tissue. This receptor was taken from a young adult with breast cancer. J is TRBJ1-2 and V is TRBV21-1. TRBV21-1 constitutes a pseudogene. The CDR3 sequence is CASSLRGYGYTF. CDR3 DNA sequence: TGTGCCAGCAGCCTCCGGGGGTATGGCTACACCTTC.